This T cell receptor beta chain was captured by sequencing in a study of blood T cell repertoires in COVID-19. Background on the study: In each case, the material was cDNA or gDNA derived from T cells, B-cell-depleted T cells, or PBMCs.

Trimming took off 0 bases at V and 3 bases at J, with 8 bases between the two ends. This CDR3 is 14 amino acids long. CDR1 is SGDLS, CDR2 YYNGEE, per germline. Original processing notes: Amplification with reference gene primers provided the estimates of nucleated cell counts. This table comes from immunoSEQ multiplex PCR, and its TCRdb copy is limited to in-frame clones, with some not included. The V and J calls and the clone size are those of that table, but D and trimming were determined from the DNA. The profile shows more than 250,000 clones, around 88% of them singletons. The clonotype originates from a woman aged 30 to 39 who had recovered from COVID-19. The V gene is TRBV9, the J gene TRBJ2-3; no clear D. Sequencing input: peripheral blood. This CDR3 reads CASSVDGMTDTQYF. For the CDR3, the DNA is TGTGCCAGCAGCGTAGATGGCATGACAGATACGCAGTATTTT.